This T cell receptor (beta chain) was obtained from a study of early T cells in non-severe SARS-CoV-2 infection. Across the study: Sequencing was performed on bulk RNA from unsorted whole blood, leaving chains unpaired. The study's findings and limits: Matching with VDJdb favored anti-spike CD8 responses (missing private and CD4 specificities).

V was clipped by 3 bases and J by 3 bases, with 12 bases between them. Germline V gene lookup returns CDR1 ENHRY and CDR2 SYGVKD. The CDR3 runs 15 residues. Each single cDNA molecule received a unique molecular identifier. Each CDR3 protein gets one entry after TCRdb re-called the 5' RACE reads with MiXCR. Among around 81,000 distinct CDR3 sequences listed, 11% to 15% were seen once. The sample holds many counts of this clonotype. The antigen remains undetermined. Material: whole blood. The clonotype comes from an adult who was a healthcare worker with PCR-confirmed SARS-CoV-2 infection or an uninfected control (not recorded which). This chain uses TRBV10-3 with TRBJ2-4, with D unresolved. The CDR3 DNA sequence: TGTGCCATCAGTGACCCCGGCCTGGTCAAAAACATTCAGTACTTC. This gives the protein CAISDPGLVKNIQYF.